This is a list of T cell receptor beta chains from one sample in a study of radiotherapy plus CTLA-4 blockade in lung cancer. TCRdb keeps only in-frame clones here, not all; method: immunoSEQ multiplex PCR. The table includes tens of thousands of clones, more than 70% detected once. Sequenced here: peripheral blood, sampled from a patient treated with radiotherapy plus ipilimumab. The receptors were gathered from a human donor with non-small cell lung cancer whose response to radiotherapy plus ipilimumab could not be evaluated. The CDR3 runs from the conserved cysteine through the conserved F or W. D genes are given only for firm matches. Size is stated for part of the rows, as once, few or many counts, or as a class when the clone is expanded.

TRBJ2-5 few TRBV29-1 TRBD1 TGCAGCGCACTAACAGGGGGTGAGACCCAGTACTTC CSALTGGETQYF
TRBJ2-5 once TRBV2 TRBD2 TGTGCCAGCAGACCTACTAGCGGGGCATCCCAAGAGACCCAGTACTTC CASRPTSGASQETQYF
TRBJ1-2 few TRBV5-4 TRBD1 TGTGCCAGCAGCATAGACAGGGGGAGAGGAGGCTACACCTTC CASSIDRGRGGYTF
TRBJ1-5 . TRBV28 TRBD1 TGTGCCAGCAGCTATCGGGACAGGGCTAATCAGCCCCAGCATTTT CASSYRDRANQPQHF
TRBJ1-2 . TRBV15 . TGTGCCCCGGGGGGGCTCTATGGCTACACCTTC CAPGGLYGYTF
TRBJ2-7 few TRBV6-5 . TGTGCCAGCAGTTACTTTAGCAGTGCCTACGAGCAGTACTTC CASSYFSSAYEQYF
TRBJ2-7 . TRBV7-9 . TGTGCCAGCGGGGGGGGGCCCTTAGAGCAGTACTTC CASGGGPLEQYF
TRBJ1-1 few TRBV7-9 TRBD1 TGTGCCTCTATGCAGGGGGCTGACACTGAAGCTTTCTTT CASMQGADTEAFF
TRBJ1-2 once TRBV7-2 TRBD1 TGTGCCAGCAGCTTAGGGGGTCACCAGGGGGCGCATGGCTACACCTTC CASSLGGHQGAHGYTF
TRBJ2-3 . TRBV28 . TGTGCCAGCAGTTTGTTGCGAGATACGCAGTATTTT CASSLLRDTQYF
TRBJ2-3 . TRBV7-6 TRBD2 TGTGCCAGCAGCTTTTCAAGCGGGGGGTCACGCACAGATACGCAGTATTTT CASSFSSGGSRTDTQYF
TRBJ1-1 few TRBV4-3 . TGCGCCAGCAGCCAAGATGGGGGCAGGGGCACTGAAGCTTTCTTT CASSQDGGRGTEAFF
TRBJ2-1 . TRBV6-6 . TGTGCCAGCAGTCCACAGGGCTATGAGCAGTTCTTC CASSPQGYEQFF
TRBJ2-1 . TRBV7-9 TRBD1 TGTGCCAGCTCCTGGACAGGGGGCGGCACAGGGCAGTTCTTC CASSWTGGGTGQFF
TRBJ2-1 . TRBV10-3 TRBD2 TGTGCCATCAGTGAGTCGGGACTAGCGGGAGCGGCGTACAATGAGCAGTTCTTC CAISESGLAGAAYNEQFF
TRBJ1-1 once TRBV6-5 . TGTGCCAGCAGCCCCCGCGGGGTATTGATTGAAGCTTTCTTT CASSPRGVLIEAFF
TRBJ1-4 few TRBV6-1 TRBD1 TGTGCCAGTTCACAGGGGCTTAATGAAAAACTGTTTTTT CASSQGLNEKLFF
TRBJ1-1 . TRBV19 . TGTGCCAGTATTACTCCCCCCCCTGGGAGGGTGGCTTTCTTT CASITPPPGRVAFF
TRBJ2-7 . TRBV6-5 TRBD1 TGTGCCAGCAGTTTTGACAGGGTTCGGGCCTACGAGCAGTACTTC CASSFDRVRAYEQYF
TRBJ1-1 few TRBV7-8 . TGTGCCAGCAGCCTACAGGACACTGAAGCTTTCTTT CASSLQDTEAFF
TRBJ2-7 few TRBV6-6 . TGTGCCAGCAGTTGGTCACAGGAAACCTACGAGCAGTACTTC CASSWSQETYEQYF
TRBJ1-5 . TRBV18 . TGTGCCAGCTCTCCATCCCCAGGCAATCAGCCCCAGCATTTT CASSPSPGNQPQHF
TRBJ1-5 . TRBV4-2 TRBD1 TGTGCCAGCAGCGACAGGGGTTACGGTCAGCCCCAGCATTTT CASSDRGYGQPQHF
TRBJ1-2 . TRBV7-8 . TGTGCCAGCAGCTTAGTGGCAGGGGCTAACTATGGCTACACCTTC CASSLVAGANYGYTF
TRBJ2-7 once TRBV11-2 . TGTGCCAGCAGCTTAGGGACAGCCTCCTACGAGCAGTACTTC CASSLGTASYEQYF
TRBJ2-5 . TRBV7-9 TRBD1 TGTGCCAGCAGCCGCTCGGGACAGGGGAAAGAGACCCAGTACTTC CASSRSGQGKETQYF
TRBJ2-2 . TRBV7-2 . TGTGCCAGCAGCTTAGGGCAGGCTGACACCGGGGAGCTGTTTTTT CASSLGQADTGELFF
TRBJ2-5 . TRBV27 TRBD1 TGTGCCAGCAGCCTAGGGACAGCGAGAGAGACCCAGTACTTC CASSLGTARETQYF
TRBJ2-1 . TRBV27 TRBD1 TGTGCCAGCAGTTCCAGGGGGCTCTCCTACAATGAGCAGTTCTTC CASSSRGLSYNEQFF
TRBJ2-3 . TRBV11-1 TRBD2 TGTGCCAGCAGCGGAATGTCGACTAGCGGGGCTAGCACAGATACGCAGTATTTT CASSGMSTSGASTDTQYF
TRBJ2-5 . TRBV6-5 TRBD2 TGTGCCAGCAGTTACAGGAGCGGGGGGGCCGGGGAGACCCAGTACTTC CASSYRSGGAGETQYF
TRBJ1-1 . TRBV4-3 . TGCGCCAGCAGCCAAGATTCCTCGGCCGTCAGGGGAAGTTTCTCCGACACTGAAGCTTTCTTT CASSQDSSAVRGSFSDTEAFF
TRBJ2-5 . TRBV19 . TGTGCCAGTAGTATAGGGCACCCTTTATGGGAGACCCAGTACTTC CASSIGHPLWETQYF